The rows below give T cell receptor beta chains drawn from one sample of a study of OX40 agonist ivuxolimab in advanced cancers. The protocol was immunoSEQ multiplex PCR, while the TCRdb copy is restricted to in-frame clones and leaves out a portion. The sample carries 63,000 or so clones, 90% to 95% recorded once. Sequencing used CD4+ or CD8+ T cells sorted from blood, obtained in a trial of the OX40 agonist ivuxolimab. Every receptor here comes from an adult with an advanced solid tumor such as melanoma, head and neck, liver or kidney cancer. The CDR3 runs from the conserved cysteine through the conserved F or W. D genes are given only for firm matches. Clone size is given for some rows only: seen once, a few or many times, or a class if the clone is expanded.

abundance | d_gene | j_gene | v_gene | CDR3aa | CDR3nt
. | . | TRBJ1-1 | TRBV6-1 | CASLKAEWNTEAFF | TGTGCCAGCCTTAAGGCGGAGTGGAACACTGAAGCTTTCTTT
. | . | TRBJ2-3 | TRBV5-4 | CASNHLGTQYF | TGTGCCAGCAACCATTTGGGTACGCAGTATTTT
. | . | TRBJ2-2 | TRBV4-1 | CASSLQLQGDTGELFF | TGCGCCAGCAGCCTCCAATTGCAGGGTGACACCGGGGAGCTGTTTTTT
. | TRBD1 | TRBJ2-7 | TRBV4-2 | CASNDGTGPYEQYF | TGTGCCAGCAACGACGGGACAGGACCCTACGAGCAGTACTTC
. | . | TRBJ1-4 | TRBV6-1 | CASSELMGGKGKLFF | TGTGCCAGCAGTGAACTCATGGGGGGCAAAGGAAAACTGTTTTTT
. | TRBD2 | TRBJ2-1 | TRBV29-1 | CSVHGLAASTYNEQFF | TGCAGCGTTCACGGACTAGCGGCCTCAACCTACAATGAGCAGTTCTTC
. | TRBD1 | TRBJ2-1 | TRBV7-9 | CASSSSPGTGLDEQFF | TGTGCCAGCAGTTCGTCCCCCGGGACAGGGTTGGATGAGCAGTTCTTC
. | TRBD1 | TRBJ1-4 | TRBV27 | CASTTTGGGEKLFF | TGTGCCAGCACTACGACAGGGGGAGGTGAAAAACTGTTTTTT
. | TRBD2 | TRBJ2-1 | TRBV30 | CAWSLFPPGGLYNEQFF | TGTGCCTGGAGTTTGTTCCCCCCGGGAGGGCTGTACAATGAGCAGTTCTTC
. | TRBD2 | TRBJ2-7 | TRBV28 | CASSLGGRVGYEQYF | TGTGCCAGCAGTTTAGGCGGGAGGGTGGGCTACGAGCAGTACTTC
. | TRBD2 | TRBJ2-7 | TRBV4-1 | CASSQTSGASYEQYF | TGCGCCAGCAGCCAGACTAGCGGGGCATCCTACGAGCAGTACTTC
. | TRBD1 | TRBJ2-5 | TRBV29-1 | CSVDTDRGFVGETQYF | TGCAGCGTTGACACAGACAGGGGGTTCGTCGGAGAGACCCAGTACTTC
. | TRBD1 | TRBJ1-2 | TRBV28 | CASSLYPPTGAGHGYTF | TGTGCCAGCAGTTTATACCCCCCTACAGGGGCAGGACATGGCTACACCTTC
. | . | TRBJ2-7 | TRBV6-5 | CASSQRGRMTYEQYF | TGTGCCAGCAGCCAAAGGGGACGGATGACCTACGAGCAGTACTTC
. | TRBD1 | TRBJ1-1 | TRBV5-5 | CASSLYAGQLNTEAFF | TGTGCCAGCAGCTTGTATGCGGGACAGCTGAACACTGAAGCTTTCTTT
. | . | TRBJ1-6 | TRBV5-6 | CASTFGAAQYDSPLHF | TGTGCCAGCACGTTTGGGGCCGCTCAGTACGATTCACCCCTCCACTTT
. | . | TRBJ2-1 | TRBV9 | CASSTETGTNEQFF | TGTGCCAGCAGCACTGAGACAGGAACCAATGAGCAGTTCTTC
few | . | TRBJ2-5 | TRBV27 | CASSVTGAGPRVGETQYF | TGTGCCAGCAGCGTGACAGGAGCCGGGCCCCGCGTCGGAGAGACCCAGTACTTC
. | TRBD2 | TRBJ2-3 | TRBV9 | CASSVGLAGGTDTQYF | TGTGCCAGCAGCGTTGGGCTAGCGGGGGGCACAGATACGCAGTATTTT
. | . | TRBJ1-2 | TRBV19 | CASSIINYGYTF | TGTGCCAGTAGTATAATTAACTATGGCTACACCTTC
. | . | TRBJ2-3 | TRBV27 | CASRGITDTQYF | TGTGCCAGCAGGGGGATTACAGATACGCAGTATTTT
. | . | TRBJ1-3 | TRBV15 | CATSAGNTIYF | TGTGCCACCTCTGCTGGAAACACCATATATTTT
. | . | TRBJ2-6 | TRBV19 | CASSHGLNQQGIYGANVLTF | TGTGCCAGTAGCCACGGTTTGAACCAGCAGGGGATTTATGGGGCCAACGTCCTGACTTTC
. | TRBD1 | TRBJ2-1 | TRBV7-3 | CASSLMGGTGVYNEQFF | TGTGCCAGCAGCTTAATGGGTGGGACAGGGGTTTACAATGAGCAGTTCTTC
. | . | TRBJ1-3 | TRBV7-8 | CASSLDTGPSRNTIYF | TGTGCCAGCAGCTTAGATACGGGTCCCTCCCGAAACACCATATATTTT
. | . | TRBJ2-7 | TRBV30 | CAWTTSYLDEQYF | TGTGCCTGGACAACCTCATATCTCGACGAGCAGTACTTC
. | . | TRBJ1-1 | TRBV5-6 | CASSLGPGSYTEAFF | TGTGCCAGCAGCTTGGGCCCGGGGTCCTACACTGAAGCTTTCTTT
. | . | TRBJ1-1 | TRBV7-9 | CASSSLQGKDTEAFF | TGTGCCAGCAGCTCGCTTCAGGGTAAGGACACTGAAGCTTTCTTT
. | TRBD1 | TRBJ2-1 | TRBV28 | CASSPGQADNEQFF | TGTGCCAGCAGTCCCGGACAGGCTGACAATGAGCAGTTCTTC
. | . | TRBJ2-5 | TRBV4-1 | CASRDSNQETQYF | TGCGCCAGCAGGGACAGTAACCAAGAGACCCAGTACTTC
. | . | TRBJ1-5 | TRBV19 | CASSTDRYQPQHF | TGTGCCAGTAGTACCGACAGATATCAGCCCCAGCATTTT
. | . | TRBJ2-7 | TRBV30 | CAWSNRPMAGNYEQYF | TGTGCCTGGAGTAATCGGCCTATGGCGGGGAACTACGAGCAGTACTTC
. | . | TRBJ1-2 | TRBV10-3 | CAISESGSEEGDFRGYTF | TGTGCCATCAGTGAGTCGGGGTCGGAAGAGGGAGATTTTCGTGGCTACACCTTC
. | TRBD1 | TRBJ2-7 | TRBV28 | CASSPPLVTGDLTYEQYF | TGTGCCAGCAGTCCGCCCTTAGTAACAGGGGATCTTACCTACGAGCAGTACTTC
. | . | TRBJ2-2 | TRBV30 | CAWSVGGPNTGELFF | TGTGCCTGGAGTGTCGGCGGCCCGAACACCGGGGAGCTGTTTTTT
. | . | TRBJ2-3 | TRBV10-2 | CASSEMGGTDTQYF | TGCGCCAGCAGTGAGATGGGGGGCACAGATACGCAGTATTTT
. | . | TRBJ2-3 | TRBV7-2 | CASSPYAGFGDTQYF | TGTGCCAGCAGCCCCTACGCTGGGTTTGGGGATACGCAGTATTTT
. | . | TRBJ2-2 | TRBV7-6 | CASSFGGSGELFF | TGTGCCAGCAGTTTCGGGGGTAGCGGGGAGCTGTTTTTT
. | . | TRBJ1-1 | TRBV14 | CASSQGGYAEAFF | TGTGCCAGCAGCCAAGGGGGGTACGCTGAAGCTTTCTTT
. | . | TRBJ2-3 | TRBV27 | CASSFWSASSTPSTDTQYF | TGTGCCAGCAGTTTTTGGTCTGCCTCTAGCACCCCTAGCACAGATACGCAGTATTTT
. | . | TRBJ1-3 | TRBV30 | CAWSGGNTIYF | TGTGCCTGGAGTGGGGGAAACACCATATATTTT
. | TRBD2 | TRBJ2-2 | TRBV15 | CATSRESYERGPNTGELFF | TGTGCCACCAGCAGGGAGTCCTATGAGCGGGGACCAAACACCGGGGAGCTGTTTTTT
. | . | TRBJ2-1 | TRBV2 | CASSVTFPNEQFF | TGTGCCAGCAGTGTCACATTCCCCAATGAGCAGTTCTTC
. | . | TRBJ2-7 | TRBV5-4 | CASSSGEKPYEQYF | TGTGCCAGCAGCTCTGGAGAGAAACCGTACGAGCAGTACTTC
few | . | TRBJ2-1 | TRBV13 | CASSPPGVAYNEQFF | TGTGCCAGCAGCCCCCCGGGGGTGGCCTACAATGAGCAGTTCTTC
. | TRBD2 | TRBJ2-7 | TRBV7-9 | CASSPGLALIYEQYF | TGTGCCAGCAGCCCTGGACTAGCGCTGATATACGAGCAGTACTTC
. | TRBD2 | TRBJ2-1 | TRBV4-3 | CASSQDRTSGPYNEQFF | TGCGCCAGCAGCCAAGATAGGACTAGCGGGCCCTACAATGAGCAGTTCTTC
. | TRBD1 | TRBJ1-6 | TRBV7-3 | CASSLGQGYSPLHF | TGTGCCAGCAGCTTAGGACAGGGGTATTCACCCCTCCACTTT
. | . | TRBJ1-5 | TRBV27 | CASSLARGGQPQHF | TGTGCCAGCAGTTTGGCCAGGGGCGGACAGCCCCAGCATTTT
. | TRBD1 | TRBJ1-4 | TRBV5-6 | CASSGQDPATNEKLFF | TGTGCCAGCAGCGGACAGGACCCTGCAACTAATGAAAAACTGTTTTTT
. | . | TRBJ2-7 | TRBV28 | CASSDSLSYEQYF | TGTGCCAGCAGTGACAGCCTCTCCTACGAGCAGTACTTC
. | TRBD1 | TRBJ1-6 | TRBV7-2 | CASSLDRPSPLHF | TGTGCCAGCAGCTTGGACAGGCCATCACCCCTCCACTTT